The 21 T cell receptor beta chains below were found in one sample sequenced in a study of Tregs in tolerant kidney transplant recipients. Method: immunoSEQ multiplex PCR; TCRdb's copy keeps in-frame clones and lacks some. The sample features about 30,000 clones, with around an eighth in its top ten. This specimen consisted of CD8+ T cells from blood, obtained before the transplant. The receptors stem from a human donor who received a combined kidney and bone marrow transplant.

In regard to this clone: The read ends 3 residues shy of where the CDR3 ends; the end is completed using the germline J gene. This chain connects TRBV2 to TRBJ1-4; D gene unclear. The CDR3 sequence is 16 residues long. CDR1 is SNHLY, CDR2 FYNNEI, per germline. The V end lost 8 bases, the J end lost 0 bases, and 16 bases lay between the germline ends. CDR3 DNA (partial): TGTGCCAGCCAAAATGCCGCGGCGACAACTAATGAAAAA. Translated: CASQNAAATTNEK. The whole CDR3 sequence is CASQNAAATTNEKLFF.

To note about this clone: The read terminates 3 residues before the CDR3 end, so the remaining end is supplied by the germline J gene. This chain uses TRBV7-9 with TRBJ2-1; 8 positions match TRBD1. Per germline, CDR1 SEHNR and CDR2 FQNEAQ (reference sequence). V shed 4 bases and J 2 bases; nucleotides not matched to a gene: 4. The CDR3 contains 15 residues. CDR3 residues: CASSSRTGTYNEQFF. The DNA read from the CDR3 is TGTGCCAGCAGCTCTAGGACAGGGACCTACAATGAG.

As for this clone: The read stops 3 residues short of the end of the CDR3; the missing end is completed from the germline J gene. The chain links TRBV19 to TRBJ2-7; tentatively, D is TRBD1 (5 bases). This CDR3 has 15 residues. Germline CDR1 is LNHDA and CDR2 is SQIVND (reference sequence). Trimming removed 3 bases at V and 3 bases at J, with 15 bases between. Partial CDR3 DNA: TGTGCCAGTAGTATGGGTGGGGCACGGTACTACGAG. Translating it yields CASSMGGARYYE. The full CDR3 sequence reads CASSMGGARYYEQYF.

CDR3 in amino acids: CSARLVYEQFF. The sequenced part of the CDR3 DNA is TGCAGTGCTAGACTCGTATATGAG. The chain recombines TRBV20-1 with TRBJ2-1; D unclear. The DNA ends 3 residues before the CDR3 does, and the rest of the CDR3 is filled in from the germline J gene. The V end was cut by 2 bases, the J end by 8 bases, with 7 bases between. CDR1 DFQATT and CDR2 SNEGSKA come from the germline V gene (reference sequence). This CDR3 has 11 residues.

Regarding this clone: Coverage ceases 3 residues before the CDR3 finishes, and the germline J gene fills in the end. This sequence joins TRBV5-6 and TRBJ2-7, with D unresolved. The germline V and J ends were trimmed by 3 bases and 2 bases, with 9 bases remaining between them. The CDR3 is made up of 13 amino acids. Germline CDR1 and CDR2: SGHDT and YYEEEE. The CDR3 here is CASSSTGTYEQYF. CDR3 DNA (partial): TGTGCCAGCAGCTCGACTGGCACCTACGAG.

In regard to this clone: The read terminates 3 residues before the CDR3 end, so the remaining end is supplied by the germline J gene. The chain employs TRBV19 and TRBJ2-7; maybe TRBD1 (5 bases). The CDR3 has 12 amino acids. The germline V and J ends were trimmed by 6 bases and 6 bases, with 12 bases remaining between them. Germline values: CDR1 LNHDA, CDR2 SQIVND (reference sequence). CDR3 DNA (partial): TGTGCCAGTAGGACCAGGGTCGGCGAG. It yields the protein CASRTRVGE. The whole CDR3 is CASRTRVGEQYF.

In the case of this clone: The DNA ends 3 residues before the CDR3 does, and the rest of the CDR3 is filled in from the germline J gene. This rearrangement joins TRBV7-2 to TRBJ2-4, with a tentative D call TRBD2 (6 bases). CDR3 size: 15 residues. Trimming shortened V by 2 bases and J by 9 bases, and 17 bases separated the two germline ends. CDR1 is SGHTA and CDR2 is FQGNSA in the germline V gene. The CDR3 spells CASSLSVGGLGIQYF. Partial CDR3 DNA: TGTGCCAGCAGCTTATCTGTGGGGGGTTTGGGCATT.

About this clone: The missing CDR3 end, 3 residues past where the read stops, is filled in from the germline J gene. The chain uses TRBV7-8 and TRBJ2-3, with 7 bases identical to TRBD2. This CDR3 is built from 12 residues. CDR1 is SGHVS and CDR2 is FQNEAQ in the germline V gene. V lost 5 bases and J lost 5; bases outside the gene matches: 1. CDR3 sequence reads: CASSGLGDTQYF. Partial CDR3 DNA: TGTGCCAGCAGCGGACTAGGAGATACG. The whole variable domain, filled in from reference TRBV7-8 and TRBJ2-3, reads GAGVSQSPRYKVAKRGQDVALRCDPISGHVSLFWYQQALGQGPEFLTYFQNEAQLDKSGLPSDRFFAERPEGSVSTLKIQRTQQEDSAVYLCASSGLGDTQYFGPGTRLTVL.

Points on this clone: Sequencing ends 3 residues short of the CDR3 end; the germline J gene provides the rest. This sequence joins TRBV7-9 and TRBJ1-1; possibly TRBD1 for D (5 bases). This CDR3 has 12 residues. The V and J ends lost 5 bases and 5 bases respectively, with 9 bases between them. Germline V lookup: CDR1 SEHNR, CDR2 FQNEAQ (reference sequence). The CDR3: CASSDSGTEAFF. The part of the CDR3 DNA that was read is TGTGCCAGCAGCGACTCAGGGACTGAA.

The DNA read from the CDR3 is TGCGCCAGCCGCGGATCTGAGACC. It translates to CASRGSET. The full CDR3 protein is CASRGSETQYF. J is TRBJ2-5 and V is TRBV5-1; D gene uncertain. Sequencing ends 3 residues short of the CDR3 end; the germline J gene provides the rest. The CDR3 loop spans 11 amino acids. Germline lookup yields CDR1 SGHRS and CDR2 YFSETQ. The V end lost 7 bases, the J end lost 5 bases, and 9 bases lay between the germline ends.

To note about this clone: From the germline J gene comes the end of the CDR3, since the read stops 3 residues before it. This sequence joins TRBV13 and TRBJ2-5, with 7 bases matching TRBD1. Germline CDR1 and CDR2: PRHDT and FYEKMQ (reference sequence). Unmatched junction bases numbered 6, after V lost 10 bases and J lost 4 bases. The CDR3 has 12 amino acids. The CDR3 spells CATRQGGETQYF. The CDR3 DNA, read in part, is TGTGCCACCAGACAGGGCGGAGAGACC.

Concerning this clone: The CDR3 end lies 3 residues beyond the end of the read and is filled in from the germline J gene. The chain employs TRBV7-6 and TRBJ2-1, with TRBD2 matching 7 bases. This CDR3 has 15 amino acids. V shed 1 base and J 8 bases; nucleotides not matched to a gene: 8. Germline V gene sequence: CDR1 SGHVS, CDR2 FNYEAQ. Here the CDR3 reads CASSLEAGVIDEQFF. The DNA read from the CDR3 is TGTGCCAGCAGCTTAGAGGCGGGAGTCATCGATGAG.

Points on this clone: The read ends 3 residues before the CDR3 terminus; that terminus is restored from the germline J gene. V is TRBV19 and J is TRBJ2-5; maybe TRBD1 (5 bases). Germline V CDR1 and CDR2: LNHDA, SQIVND (reference sequence). CDR3 length: 14 amino acids. V lost 6 bases to trimming and J lost 0 bases, with 11 bases between them. CDR3 bases read: TGTGCCAGTAGCGCAGACAGAAACCAAGAGACC. Translating gives CASSADRNQET. The entire CDR3 protein reads CASSADRNQETQYF.

On this clone itself: The read stops 3 residues short of the end of the CDR3; the missing end is completed from the germline J gene. The rearrangement links TRBV2 to TRBJ2-7, with TRBD2 matching over 8 bases. The V segment lost 3 bases and the J segment 4 bases; nucleotides outside the gene matches: 11. CDR1 and CDR2 (germline): SNHLY, FYNNEI. The CDR3 runs to 16 residues. The DNA read from the CDR3 is TGTGCCAGCAGTGATTCGGGCGTAGCGGGATATTACGAG. Its translation is CASSDSGVAGYYE. From start to end, the CDR3 is CASSDSGVAGYYEQYF.

Details on this clone: The read ends 3 residues shy of where the CDR3 ends; the end is completed using the germline J gene. The same CDR3 is also encoded by other DNA sequences in this sample. The chain is built from TRBV29-1 and TRBJ2-3; 8 bases line up with TRBD2. The length of the CDR3 is 15 residues. CDR1 is SQVTM and CDR2 is ANQGSEA in the germline V gene. J lost 4 bases, V lost 5 bases, and 11 bases had no gene match. CDR3 in amino acids: CSVNGLAGGADTQYF. CDR3 DNA, as far as it was read: TGCAGCGTTAACGGACTTGCGGGAGGAGCAGATACG.

Considering frequency, this clone is medium-sized. The CDR3 bases that were read are TGTGCCAGTACTCTAACCGGGGGGGGAACTGAA. Protein: CASTLTGGGTE. The entire CDR3 protein reads CASTLTGGGTEAFF. The rearrangement uses TRBV19 and TRBJ1-1, with D possibly TRBD1 on 5 matching bases. The read ends 3 residues early relative to the CDR3; the germline J gene fills the gap. Trimming stripped 7 bases from V and 5 bases from J, with 17 bases between. The CDR3 covers 14 residues. From germline, CDR1 is LNHDA and CDR2 SQIVND (reference sequence). The whole variable domain, remainder taken from reference TRBV19 and TRBJ1-1, is DGGITQSPKYLFRKEGQNVTLSCEQNLNHDAMYWYRQDPGQGLRLIYYSQIVNDFQKGDIAEGYSVSREKKESFPLTVTSAQKNPTAFYLCASTLTGGGTEAFFGQGTRLTVV.

To note about this clone: The read finishes 3 residues shy of the CDR3 end, and the germline J gene is used to complete it. V is TRBV7-6 and J is TRBJ1-1; D not resolved. The CDR3 spans 13 residues. Germline CDR1 is SGHVS and CDR2 is FNYEAQ. The DNA read from the CDR3 is TGTGCCAGCAGCTTAGAGCAGGTTCTGCTT. This sequence encodes CASSLEQVLL. The full CDR3 protein is CASSLEQVLLAFF. The full variable domain, completed using reference TRBV7-6 and TRBJ1-1, is GAGVSQSPRYKVTKRGQDVALRCDPISGHVSLYWYRQALGQGPEFLTYFNYEAQQDKSGLPNDRFSAERPEGSISTLTIQRTEQRDSAMYRCASSLEQVLLAFFGQGTRLTVV.

In regard to this clone: Sequencing ends 3 residues short of the CDR3 end; the germline J gene provides the rest. This chain connects TRBV5-4 to TRBJ1-4; 7 nucleotides align to TRBD1. Unmatched junction bases numbered 3, after V lost 4 bases and J lost 3 bases. The CDR3 covers 14 residues. CDR1 is SGHNT, CDR2 YYREEE, per germline (reference sequence). The CDR3 is CASSVGQPNEKLFF. The sequenced part of the CDR3 DNA is TGTGCCAGCAGCGTGGGACAGCCTAATGAAAAA.

The CDR3 loop is CASSDGLSYNEQFF. The sequenced CDR3 bases are TGTGCCAGTAGTGACGGACTAAGCTACAATGAG. The rearrangement uses TRBV19 and TRBJ2-1, with D possibly TRBD2 on 6 matching bases. The read ends 3 residues shy of where the CDR3 ends; the end is completed using the germline J gene. The CDR3 extends over 14 amino acids. Germline V gene sequence: CDR1 LNHDA, CDR2 SQIVND (reference sequence). Trimming cost V 5 bases and J 3 bases, with 11 bases left between them.

The DNA read from the CDR3 is TGTGCCAGTAGTGTCGGGACTAGTTGGCATGAG. Translation gives CASSVGTSWHE. The full CDR3 is CASSVGTSWHEQFF. This sequence joins TRBV19 and TRBJ2-1; 8 bases align to TRBD2. The CDR3 end lies 3 residues beyond the end of the read and is filled in from the germline J gene. The V and J ends lost 5 bases and 8 bases, in that order; junction bases with no gene match: 8. The CDR3 covers 14 residues. Germline CDR1 is LNHDA and CDR2 is SQIVND (reference sequence). The variable domain in full, completed from reference TRBV19 and TRBJ2-1, reads DGGITQSPKYLFRKEGQNVTLSCEQNLNHDAMYWYRQDPGQGLRLIYYSQIVNDFQKGDIAEGYSVSREKKESFPLTVTSAQKNPTAFYLCASSVGTSWHEQFFGPGTRLTVL.

CDR3: CASSHGTSGSTDTQYF. The CDR3 bases that were read are TGTGCCAGCAGTCATGGGACTAGCGGGAGTACAGATACG. The rearrangement joins TRBV6-2 or TRBV6-3 to TRBJ2-3; 14 bases agree with TRBD2. The read comes to an end 3 residues before the CDR3 does, leaving the germline J gene to fill in the end. The CDR3 spans 16 residues. V trimming: 5 bases; J trimming: 3 bases; junction bases outside the gene matches: 4. In germline, CDR1 is MNHEY, CDR2 SVGEGT.